This TCR beta chain was captured in a study of T-cell reconstitution after alpha-beta-depleted transplantation in children. Unique molecular identifiers were built into the TCRbeta library. TCRdb redid the calling of the PCR reads with MiXCR, one entry per CDR3 protein. The sample shows some 240,000 distinct CDR3 sequences, about 8.8% of them seen only once. This clonotype occurred a few times. J gave up 2 bases and V 2 bases, and 10 bases lay outside the gene matches. The CDR3 extends over 18 amino acids. Germline V CDR1 and CDR2: SGDLS, YYNGEE. The sequence came from a human donor who donated a stem cell graft to a child with SCID. V is TRBV9 and J is TRBJ2-3; 11 nucleotides agree with TRBD1. The sequencing here drew on PBMCs from the stem cell graft donor, taken from the stem cell graft. The CDR3 protein is CASSVGTGGYGFTDTQYF. The CDR3 DNA reads as TGTGCCAGCAGCGTCGGGACAGGGGGATACGGATTCACAGATACGCAGTATTTT.